The clone carrying this T cell receptor (beta chain) was picked up many times. Its antigen remains unknown. The entry originates in a study of blood T cells in healthy people across ages. Overall study results and limits: Possibly, changes in expanded clonotypes were confounded because donor CMV status was unknown.

Alongside a J-beta primer mix, a sample-barcoded 5' primer served in a second PCR lasting roughly 7 to 11 cycles. TCRdb passed the 5' RACE reads through MiXCR, listing each CDR3 protein once. The sample gives some 1.8 million distinct CDR3 sequences, more than 35% of which show up once; 23% is in the top ten. The ends were cut back, 0 bases at V and 3 bases at J, with 11 bases in the middle. From germline, CDR1 is LGHNA and CDR2 YNFKEQ. The CDR3 contains 15 residues. The receptor was isolated from a human donor in good health. This chain joins TRBV4-2 and TRBJ1-2; no clear D gene. Sequenced sample: blood. Written as DNA, the CDR3 is TGTGCCAGCAGCCAAGATCCCGGGTTGGACTATGGCTACACCTTC. Translated: CASSQDPGLDYGYTF.